This T cell receptor beta chain was sequenced in a study of T cells in localized non-small cell lung cancer. Study results and caveats: Because researchers sequenced only one region of the tumor, heterogeneity is still possible. Longer overall survival was seen with higher T cell density measured in blood. When the top 100 tumor clones were examined, a median approximately 54 of them also appeared in the adjacent lung, which was paired and uninvolved. The greatest T cell clonality was found in uninvolved adjacent lung (higher than in tumor).

TCRdb's copy holds only in-frame clones and misses some; the assay was immunoSEQ multiplex PCR. In the table there are about 48,000 clones, approximately 80% of which are singletons. The sample holds a few counts of this clone. Antigen specificity is unknown. The CDR3 runs to 13 residues. Germline V gene lookup returns CDR1 SNHLY and CDR2 FYNNEI. The V end lost 7 bases, the J end lost 7 bases, and 17 bases lay between the germline ends. V is TRBV2 and J is TRBJ2-7, with a tentative D call TRBD1 (5 bases). Here the sequenced sample was peripheral blood, taken before any cancer treatment. This clonotype was sampled from a man aged 35 to 70 with stage I squamous cell lung carcinoma. The CDR3 bases are TGTGCCAGCAAGGGGTCGACACCGGAAGAGCAGTACTTC. It specifies CASKGSTPEEQYF. Using reference TRBV2 and TRBJ2-7 for the parts outside the CDR3, the full variable domain is EPEVTQTPSHQVTQMGQEVILRCVPISNHLYFYWYRQILGQKVEFLVSFYNNEISEKSEIFDDQFSVERPDGSNFTLKIRSTKLEDSAMYFCASKGSTPEEQYFGPGTRLTVT.